One sample yielded the 9 T cell receptor beta chains listed below, sequenced in a study of T cells in women clearing cervical HPV infection. Here immunoSEQ multiplex PCR was the method, and the copy in TCRdb shows in-frame clones only, minus some. Recorded here are about 23,000 clones; the top ten clones represent 2.7%. The specimen sequenced was blood buffy coat. The source is a woman aged 18 to 69 with a cervical HPV16 infection that either progressed to CIN3+ or cleared (not recorded which).

Remarks on this clone: The CDR3 end falls 3 residues outside the read, so it is completed with the germline J gene. The V gene is TRBV5-1, the J gene TRBJ2-3, with D hard to call. CDR1 is SGHRS, CDR2 YFSETQ, per germline. V was clipped by 4 bases and J by 2 bases, with 17 bases between them. The CDR3 length is 16 residues. This chain's CDR3 is CASSINSRDPTDTQYF. The DNA read from the CDR3 is TGCGCCAGCAGCATAAACTCTAGAGACCCCACAGATACG.

CDR3 DNA, as far as it was read: TGTGCCAGCAGCCTCGGGACTAGCAGCGAG. Its translation is CASSLGTSSE. The CDR3 reads in full as CASSLGTSSEQYF. The chain combines TRBV7-2 with TRBJ2-7, with TRBD2 matching over 9 bases. Read coverage stops 3 residues before the CDR3 terminus; the germline J gene supplies the remainder. CDR1 and CDR2 from the germline V gene are SGHTA and FQGNSA. The CDR3 extends over 13 amino acids. Trimming at V came to 5 bases and at J to 6 bases, leaving 5 bases not matched to a gene.

In regard to this clone: The read comes to an end 3 residues before the CDR3 does, leaving the germline J gene to fill in the end. This rearrangement joins TRBV5-6 to TRBJ1-6; 7 nucleotides match TRBD1. CDR3 length: 15 amino acids. The germline CDR1 and CDR2 sequences are SGHDT and YYEEEE. The ends lost 3 bases at V and 7 bases at J; junction bases unmatched: 7. The chain's CDR3 is CASSSSGQPNSPLHF. The sequenced CDR3 bases are TGTGCCAGCAGCTCGTCGGGACAGCCCAATTCACCC.

Comments on this clone: The observed sequence ends 3 residues before the CDR3 terminus, with the missing tail filled in from the germline J gene. The chain joins TRBV30 to TRBJ2-7, with D possibly TRBD2 on 6 matching bases. In germline, CDR1 is GTSNPN, CDR2 SVGIG (reference sequence). V was clipped by 7 bases and J by 3 bases, with 16 bases between them. The CDR3 is made up of 13 amino acids. The CDR3: CASTGADRYEQYF. The part of the CDR3 DNA that was read is TGTGCCTCAACGGGAGCGGACCGCTACGAG.

On this clone itself: The read terminates 3 residues ahead of where the CDR3 ends, so the germline J gene completes it. The V call is TRBV6-2 or TRBV6-3, the J call TRBJ2-4; TRBD1 is a possible D gene (5 bases). Germline V lookup: CDR1 MNHEY, CDR2 SVGEGT. The CDR3 consists of 15 residues. The CDR3 loop reads CASRGRTDPFGGQYF. The CDR3 bases that were read are TGTGCCAGCAGGGGGCGTACAGATCCTTTTGGTGGT.

Notes on this clone: At one end the junction does not follow the germline gene, possibly because of a read error. The missing CDR3 end, 3 residues past where the read stops, is filled in from the germline J gene. This rearrangement joins TRBV19 to TRBJ1-1; the D is unclear. CDR3 length: 12 residues. Per germline, CDR1 LNHDA and CDR2 SQIVND (reference sequence). This CDR3 is CASSRGRTEAFF. The sequenced CDR3 bases are TGTGCTAGTAGTAGAGGCCGCACTGAA.

About this clone itself: From the germline J gene comes the end of the CDR3, since the read stops 3 residues before it. The rearrangement uses TRBV6-2 or TRBV6-3 and TRBJ2-3, with 9 bases identical to TRBD2. The V gene end was trimmed by 2 bases and the J gene end by 8 bases; junction bases not matched to a gene: 5. CDR1 and CDR2 from the germline V gene are MNHEY and SVGEGT. The CDR3 contains 14 residues. The CDR3 sequence is CASSYSASGATQYF. The sequenced CDR3 bases are TGTGCCAGCAGTTACAGCGCTAGCGGGGCTACG.

In regard to this clone: The read gets to within 3 residues of the CDR3 end, and the germline J gene fills in the rest. The chain is built from TRBV27 and TRBJ1-6; D unclear. The germline CDR1 and CDR2 sequences are MNHEY and SMNVEV (reference sequence). Trimming shortened V by 2 bases and J by 4 bases, and 6 bases separated the two germline ends. The CDR3 spans 14 residues. CDR3 bases read: TGTGCCAGCAGTTTACTCCTGTATAATTCACCC. Translation: CASSLLLYNSP. The entire CDR3 sequence reads CASSLLLYNSPLHF.

Notes on this clone: The read stops 3 residues short of the end of the CDR3; the missing end is completed from the germline J gene. The rearrangement joins TRBV4-2 to TRBJ2-7, with D possibly TRBD2 on 6 matching bases. V lost 4 bases to trimming and J lost 3 bases, with 7 bases between them. Germline CDR1 and CDR2: LGHNA and YNFKEQ. This CDR3 region has 12 residues. CDR3 DNA (partial): TGTGCCAGCAGCCCCGGGGGCTACGAG. Translation gives CASSPGGYE. The whole CDR3 sequence is CASSPGGYEQYF.